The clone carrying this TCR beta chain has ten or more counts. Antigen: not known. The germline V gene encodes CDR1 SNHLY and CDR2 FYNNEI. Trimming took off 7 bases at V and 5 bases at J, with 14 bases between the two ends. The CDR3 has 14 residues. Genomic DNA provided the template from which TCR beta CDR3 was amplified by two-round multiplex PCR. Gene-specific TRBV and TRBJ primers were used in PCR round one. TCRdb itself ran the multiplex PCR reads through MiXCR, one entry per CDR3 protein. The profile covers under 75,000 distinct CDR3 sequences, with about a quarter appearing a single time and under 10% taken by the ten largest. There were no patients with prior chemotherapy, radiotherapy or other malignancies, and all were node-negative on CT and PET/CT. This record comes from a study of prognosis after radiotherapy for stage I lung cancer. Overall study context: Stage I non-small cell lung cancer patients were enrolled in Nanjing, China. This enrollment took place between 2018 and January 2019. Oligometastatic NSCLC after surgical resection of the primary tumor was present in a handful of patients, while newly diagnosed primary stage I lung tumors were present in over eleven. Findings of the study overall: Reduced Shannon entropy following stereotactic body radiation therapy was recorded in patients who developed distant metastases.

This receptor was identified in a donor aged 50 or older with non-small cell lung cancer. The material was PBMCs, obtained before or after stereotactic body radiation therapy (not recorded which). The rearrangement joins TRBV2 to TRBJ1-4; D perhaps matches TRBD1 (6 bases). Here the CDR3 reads CASTGDTKNEKLFF. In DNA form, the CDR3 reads TGTGCCAGCACCGGGGACACAAAAAATGAAAAACTGTTTTTT.